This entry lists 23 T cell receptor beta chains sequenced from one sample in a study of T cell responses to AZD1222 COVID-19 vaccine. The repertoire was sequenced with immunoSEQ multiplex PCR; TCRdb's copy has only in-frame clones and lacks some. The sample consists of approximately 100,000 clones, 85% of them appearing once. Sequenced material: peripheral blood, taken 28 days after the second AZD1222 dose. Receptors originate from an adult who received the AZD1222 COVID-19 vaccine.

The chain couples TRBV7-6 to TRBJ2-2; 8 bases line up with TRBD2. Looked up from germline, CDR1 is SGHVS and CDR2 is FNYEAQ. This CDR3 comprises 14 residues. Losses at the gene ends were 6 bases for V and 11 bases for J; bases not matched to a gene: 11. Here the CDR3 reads CASRSGLASPELFF. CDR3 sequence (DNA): TGTGCCAGCAGGTCCGGACTAGCCAGTCCAGAGCTGTTTTTT.

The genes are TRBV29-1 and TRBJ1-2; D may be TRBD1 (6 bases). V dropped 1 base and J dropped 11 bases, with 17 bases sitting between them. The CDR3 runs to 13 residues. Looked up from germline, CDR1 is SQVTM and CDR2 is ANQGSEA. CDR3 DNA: TGCAGCGTTGAAGGGCAGGGGACTTCTCCTTACACCTTC. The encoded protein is CSVEGQGTSPYTF.

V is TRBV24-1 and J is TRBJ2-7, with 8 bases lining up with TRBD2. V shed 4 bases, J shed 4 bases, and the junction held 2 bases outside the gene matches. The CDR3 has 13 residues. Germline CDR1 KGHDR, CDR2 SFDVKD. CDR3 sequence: CATSEAGEYEQYF. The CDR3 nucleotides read TGTGCCACCAGTGAAGCGGGAGAATACGAGCAGTACTTC.

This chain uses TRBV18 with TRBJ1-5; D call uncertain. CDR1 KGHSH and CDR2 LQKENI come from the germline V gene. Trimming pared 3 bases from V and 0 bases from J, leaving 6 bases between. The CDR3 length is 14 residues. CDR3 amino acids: CASSPTNSNQPQHF. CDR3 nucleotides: TGTGCCAGCTCACCGACGAATAGCAATCAGCCCCAGCATTTT.

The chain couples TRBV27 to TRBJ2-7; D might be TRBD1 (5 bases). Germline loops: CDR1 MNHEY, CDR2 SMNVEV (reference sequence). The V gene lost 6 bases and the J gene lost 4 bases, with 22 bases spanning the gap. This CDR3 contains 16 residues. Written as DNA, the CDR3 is TGTGCCAGCAGCCCAACTCCACAGGTTTTGAGGTACGAGCAGTACTTC. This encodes CASSPTPQVLRYEQYF.

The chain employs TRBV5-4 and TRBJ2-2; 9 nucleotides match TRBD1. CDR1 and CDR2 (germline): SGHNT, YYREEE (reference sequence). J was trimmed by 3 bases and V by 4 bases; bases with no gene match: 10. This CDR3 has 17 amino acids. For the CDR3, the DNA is TGTGCCAGCAGCGCCCCTCCGACAGGGGGTGACACCGGGGAGCTGTTTTTT. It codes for CASSAPPTGGDTGELFF.

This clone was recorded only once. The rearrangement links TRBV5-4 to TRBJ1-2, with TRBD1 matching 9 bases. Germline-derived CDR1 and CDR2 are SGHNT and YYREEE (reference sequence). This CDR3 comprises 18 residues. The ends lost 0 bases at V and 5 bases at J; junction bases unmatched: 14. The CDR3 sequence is CASSLGVFGGGQGYGYTF. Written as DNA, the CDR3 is TGTGCCAGCAGCTTGGGGGTTTTCGGTGGGGGACAGGGTTATGGCTACACCTTC.

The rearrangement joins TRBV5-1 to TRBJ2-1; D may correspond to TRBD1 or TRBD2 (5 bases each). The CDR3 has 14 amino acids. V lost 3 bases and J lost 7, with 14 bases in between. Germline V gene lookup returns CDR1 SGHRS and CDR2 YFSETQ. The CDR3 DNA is TGCGCCAGCAGCTCTCGGGGCGTAATGAATGAGCAGTTCTTC. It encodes CASSSRGVMNEQFF.

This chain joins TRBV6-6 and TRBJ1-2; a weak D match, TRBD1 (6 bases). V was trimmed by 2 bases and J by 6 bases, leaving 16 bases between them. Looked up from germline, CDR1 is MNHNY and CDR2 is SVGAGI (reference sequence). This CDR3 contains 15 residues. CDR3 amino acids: CASSYPGTRSHGYTF. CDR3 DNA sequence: TGTGCCAGCAGTTACCCCGGGACACGAAGCCATGGCTACACCTTC.

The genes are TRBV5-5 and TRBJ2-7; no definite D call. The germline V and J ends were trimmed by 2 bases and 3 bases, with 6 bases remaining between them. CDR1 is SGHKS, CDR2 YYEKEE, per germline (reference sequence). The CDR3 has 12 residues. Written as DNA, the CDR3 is TGTGCCAGCAGCTTCAACAACTACGAGCAGTACTTC. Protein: CASSFNNYEQYF.

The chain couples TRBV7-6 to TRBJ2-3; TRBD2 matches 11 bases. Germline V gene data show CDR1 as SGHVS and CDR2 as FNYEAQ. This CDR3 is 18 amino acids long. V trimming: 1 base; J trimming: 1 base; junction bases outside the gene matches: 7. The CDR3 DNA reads TGTGCCAGCAGCTTAGGACTAGCGGGAAGATGGGGCACAGATACGCAGTATTTT. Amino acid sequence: CASSLGLAGRWGTDTQYF.

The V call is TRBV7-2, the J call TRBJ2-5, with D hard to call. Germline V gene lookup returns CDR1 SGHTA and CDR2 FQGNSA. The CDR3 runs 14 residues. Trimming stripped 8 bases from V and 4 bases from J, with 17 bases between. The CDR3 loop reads CASGWVGLRETQYF. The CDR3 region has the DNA TGTGCCAGCGGGTGGGTAGGTCTTCGAGAGACCCAGTACTTC.

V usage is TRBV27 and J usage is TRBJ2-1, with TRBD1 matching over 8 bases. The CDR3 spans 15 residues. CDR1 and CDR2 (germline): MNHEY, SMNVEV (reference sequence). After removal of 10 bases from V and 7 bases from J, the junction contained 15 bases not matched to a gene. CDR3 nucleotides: TGTGCCACCCGACTCGGACAGGGATGGAGGAATGAGCAGTTCTTC. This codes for CATRLGQGWRNEQFF.

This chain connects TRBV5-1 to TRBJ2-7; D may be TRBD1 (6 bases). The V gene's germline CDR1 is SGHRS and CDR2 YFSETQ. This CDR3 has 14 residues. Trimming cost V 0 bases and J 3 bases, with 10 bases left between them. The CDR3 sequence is CASSLEGVNYEQYF. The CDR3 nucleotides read TGCGCCAGCAGCTTGGAGGGGGTGAACTACGAGCAGTACTTC. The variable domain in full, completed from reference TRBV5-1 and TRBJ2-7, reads KAGVTQTPRYLIKTRGQQVTLSCSPISGHRSVSWYQQTPGQGLQFLFEYFSETQRNKGNFPGRFSGRQFSNSRSEMNVSTLELGDSALYLCASSLEGVNYEQYFGPGTRLTVT.

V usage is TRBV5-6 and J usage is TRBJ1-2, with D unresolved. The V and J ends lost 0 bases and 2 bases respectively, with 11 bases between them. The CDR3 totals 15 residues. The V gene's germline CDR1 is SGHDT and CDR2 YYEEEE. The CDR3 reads CASSLVPGPNYGYTF. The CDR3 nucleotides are TGTGCCAGCAGCTTGGTTCCAGGTCCGAACTATGGCTACACCTTC.

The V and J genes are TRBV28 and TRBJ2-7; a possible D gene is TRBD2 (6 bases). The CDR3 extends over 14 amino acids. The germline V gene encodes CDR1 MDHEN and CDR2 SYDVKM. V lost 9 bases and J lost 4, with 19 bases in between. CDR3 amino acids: CASLDPAGTYEQYF. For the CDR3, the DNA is TGTGCCAGTTTAGATCCGGCGGGAACTTACGAGCAGTACTTC. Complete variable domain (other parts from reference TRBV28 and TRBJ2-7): DVKVTQSSRYLVKRTGEKVFLECVQDMDHENMFWYRQDPGLGLRLIYFSYDVKMKEKGDIPEGYSVSREKKERFSLILESASTNQTSMYLCASLDPAGTYEQYFGPGTRLTVT.

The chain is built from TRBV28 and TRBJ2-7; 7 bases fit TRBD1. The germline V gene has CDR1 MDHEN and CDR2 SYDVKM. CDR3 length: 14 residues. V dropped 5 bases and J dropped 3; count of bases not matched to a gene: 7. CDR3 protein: CASSPPDRYYEQYF. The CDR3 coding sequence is TGTGCCAGCAGTCCCCCGGACAGGTACTACGAGCAGTACTTC.

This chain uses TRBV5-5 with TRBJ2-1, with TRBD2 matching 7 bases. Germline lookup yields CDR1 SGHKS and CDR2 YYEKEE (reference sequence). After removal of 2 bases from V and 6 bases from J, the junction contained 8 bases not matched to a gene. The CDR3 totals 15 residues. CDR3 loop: CASSFRVERGNEQFF. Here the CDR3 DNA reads TGTGCCAGCAGCTTCCGGGTCGAGCGGGGCAATGAGCAGTTCTTC.

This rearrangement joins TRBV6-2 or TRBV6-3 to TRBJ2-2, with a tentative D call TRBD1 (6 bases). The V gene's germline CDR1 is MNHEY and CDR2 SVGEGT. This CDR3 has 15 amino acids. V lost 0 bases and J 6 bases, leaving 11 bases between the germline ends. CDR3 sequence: CASSYSTAGAGELFF. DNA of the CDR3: TGTGCCAGCAGTTACTCGACGGCAGGGGCCGGGGAGCTGTTTTTT.

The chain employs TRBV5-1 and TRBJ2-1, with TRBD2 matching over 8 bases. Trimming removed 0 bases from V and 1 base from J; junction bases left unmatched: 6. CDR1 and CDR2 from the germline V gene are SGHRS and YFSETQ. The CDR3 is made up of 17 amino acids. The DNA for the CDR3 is TGCGCCAGCAGCTTGGTAGCAGGCGGGGGGTCCTACAATGAGCAGTTCTTC. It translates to CASSLVAGGGSYNEQFF.

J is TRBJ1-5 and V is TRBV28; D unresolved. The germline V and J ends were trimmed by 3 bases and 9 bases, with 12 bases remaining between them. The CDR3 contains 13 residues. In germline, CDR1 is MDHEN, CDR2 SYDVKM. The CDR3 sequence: CASSFIPSAPQHF. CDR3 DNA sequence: TGTGCCAGCAGTTTCATCCCCTCCGCGCCCCAGCATTTT.

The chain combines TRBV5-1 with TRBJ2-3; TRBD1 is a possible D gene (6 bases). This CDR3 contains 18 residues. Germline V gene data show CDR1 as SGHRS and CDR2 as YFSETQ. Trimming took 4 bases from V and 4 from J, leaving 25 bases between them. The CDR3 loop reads CASSPGISSQGRADTQYF. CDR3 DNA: TGCGCCAGCAGCCCCGGGATATCCTCACAGGGTAGGGCAGATACGCAGTATTTT.

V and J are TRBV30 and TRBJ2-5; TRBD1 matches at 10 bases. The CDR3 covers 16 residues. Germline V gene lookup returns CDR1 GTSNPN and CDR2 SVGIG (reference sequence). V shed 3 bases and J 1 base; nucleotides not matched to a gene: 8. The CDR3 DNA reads TGTGCCTGGAGCGCCGGGACAGGGGTCCCCCAAGAGACCCAGTACTTC. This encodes CAWSAGTGVPQETQYF.